Listed here are 10 T cell receptor beta chains from one sample, sequenced in a study of cytomegalovirus exposure and HLA in healthy donors. Assay used: immunoSEQ multiplex PCR; TCRdb lists only in-frame clones, some missing. The data show 200,000 to 250,000 clones, around nine tenths seen once. The specimen was PBMCs. These receptors originate from a young woman in good health and CMV-seronegative.

The rearrangement links TRBV10-3 to TRBJ2-7; TRBD2 aligns across 9 bases. The ends lost 4 bases at V and 3 bases at J; junction bases unmatched: 19. In germline, CDR1 is ENHRY, CDR2 SYGVKD. The CDR3 runs to 19 residues. The CDR3 bases are TGTGCCATCAGTGCCACTCTAGGGGGACTTAGCGGGGGCAGCTACGAGCAGTACTTC. As protein: CAISATLGGLSGGSYEQYF.

The chain carries TRBV10-1 and TRBJ1-3; TRBD1 might be the D (5 bases). V lost 4 bases to trimming and J lost 4 bases, with 8 bases between them. CDR3 size: 13 residues. Germline CDR1 WNHNN, CDR2 SYGVQD (reference sequence). CDR3 in amino acids: CASSVSGGNTIYF. CDR3 DNA: TGCGCCAGCAGTGTTTCAGGGGGAAACACCATATATTTT.

This rearrangement joins TRBV6-6 to TRBJ2-1; the match to TRBD2 covers 12 bases. Germline-derived CDR1 and CDR2 are MNHNY and SVGAGI (reference sequence). V trimming: 4 bases; J trimming: 4 bases; junction bases outside the gene matches: 5. The CDR3 spans 16 residues. The CDR3 nucleotides read TGTGCCAGCAGTTGGGGACTAGCGGGCGAGTACAATGAGCAGTTCTTC. It codes for CASSWGLAGEYNEQFF.

Concerning this clone itself: The junction departs from the called germline gene at one end, perhaps through a read error. The genes are TRBV7-7 and TRBJ2-1; possible D gene TRBD2, 6 bases. CDR3 size: 15 residues. Germline V lookup: CDR1 SSHAT, CDR2 FNYEAQ (reference sequence). In DNA form, the CDR3 reads TGTGCTAGCAGCTCTGACGGGGGCTCCTACAATGAGCAGTTCTTC. Protein: CASSSDGGSYNEQFF.

The chain joins TRBV29-1 to TRBJ2-5, with a tentative D call TRBD2 (6 bases). The germline V gene has CDR1 SQVTM and CDR2 ANQGSEA. This CDR3 spans 16 amino acids. Trimming cost V 6 bases and J 0 bases, with 20 bases left between them. The CDR3 DNA follows: TGCAGCGTCTCACCGATACTAGCAAACTACCAAGAGACCCAGTACTTC. Translation: CSVSPILANYQETQYF. Supplemented by reference TRBV29-1 and TRBJ2-5, the full variable domain reads SAVISQKPSRDICQRGTSLTIQCQVDSQVTMMFWYRQQPGQSLTLIATANQGSEATYESGFVIDKFPISRPNLTFSTLTVSNMSPEDSSIYLCSVSPILANYQETQYFGPGTRLLVL.

The chain combines TRBV6-6 with TRBJ2-3; TRBD1 matches at 8 bases. CDR1 and CDR2 (germline): MNHNY, SVGAGI (reference sequence). The V gene end was trimmed by 0 bases and the J gene end by 1 base; junction bases not matched to a gene: 3. The CDR3 runs to 16 residues. The CDR3, as DNA: TGTGCCAGCAGTTACTCGGGGACAGGAGGCACAGATACGCAGTATTTT. It is translated as CASSYSGTGGTDTQYF.

The chain employs TRBV5-1 and TRBJ2-1; TRBD2 aligns across 13 bases. The length of the CDR3 is 16 residues. With V trimmed by 3 bases and J by 5 bases, 5 bases remained unmatched. CDR1 and CDR2 from the germline V gene are SGHRS and YFSETQ. Written as DNA, the CDR3 is TGCGCCAGCAGCTCCGGACTAGCGGGAGCCCACAATGAGCAGTTCTTC. Translating gives CASSSGLAGAHNEQFF. The whole variable domain, remainder taken from reference TRBV5-1 and TRBJ2-1, is KAGVTQTPRYLIKTRGQQVTLSCSPISGHRSVSWYQQTPGQGLQFLFEYFSETQRNKGNFPGRFSGRQFSNSRSEMNVSTLELGDSALYLCASSSGLAGAHNEQFFGPGTRLTVL.

The chain is built from TRBV7-9 and TRBJ1-1; D gene ambiguous. The length of the CDR3 is 15 residues. CDR1 is SEHNR and CDR2 is FQNEAQ in the germline V gene (reference sequence). Trimming pared 1 base from V and 7 bases from J, leaving 16 bases between. The CDR3 bases are TGTGCCAGCAGCTTAGGGGGTGGTCGGAGGATTGAAGCTTTCTTT. Translating it yields CASSLGGGRRIEAFF.

The chain couples TRBV29-1 to TRBJ2-4; 7 nucleotides line up with TRBD1. This CDR3 contains 17 residues. The trim removed 7 bases at V and 0 bases at J, leaving 15 bases unmatched. Germline V gives CDR1 SQVTM, CDR2 ANQGSEA. CDR3 DNA sequence: TGCAGCGGAATAGGGGGACAGCCGTATTTAGCCAAAAACATTCAGTACTTC. It codes for CSGIGGQPYLAKNIQYF.

This chain joins TRBV9 and TRBJ2-7; 10 nucleotides line up with TRBD1. Trimming took 6 bases from V and 4 from J; bases not matched to a gene: 10. The CDR3 is made up of 15 amino acids. The germline CDR1 and CDR2 sequences are SGDLS and YYNGEE. CDR3 residues: CASTDSPGQGYEQYF. CDR3 DNA sequence: TGTGCCAGCACCGACAGTCCGGGACAGGGGTACGAGCAGTACTTC. The entire variable domain, with the rest obtained from reference TRBV9 and TRBJ2-7, is as follows: DSGVTQTPKHLITATGQRVTLRCSPRSGDLSVYWYQQSLDQGLQFLIQYYNGEERAKGNILERFSAQQFPDLHSELNLSSLELGDSALYFCASTDSPGQGYEQYFGPGTRLTVT.